This T cell receptor beta chain was sequenced during a study of regulatory T cells in long-lasting Graves disease. The sample's time point: newly diagnosed GD, antithyroid drugs for less than 3 months. Preparation of the TCR library used RNA extracted from PBMCs. Per the germline V gene, CDR1 is SGHTA and CDR2 is FQGNSA. Losses at the gene ends were 6 bases for V and 0 bases for J; bases not matched to a gene: 9. CDR3 length equals 18 residues. Arm-PCR of CDR3 regions and iRepertoire HTBI primers were the basis on which TCR beta libraries were built. TCRdb itself ran the multiplex PCR reads through MiXCR, one entry per CDR3 protein. The top ten hold about 14% of the sample, which has under 250,000 distinct CDR3 sequences, roughly 21% seen once.

The specimen comprised peripheral blood mononuclear cells (PBMCs), sampled at new diagnosis, from a patient treated with antithyroid drugs. This TCR was sampled from a female donor with Graves disease. This chain links TRBV7-2 with TRBJ2-7; TRBD2 aligns across 15 bases. CDR3: CASSSGTSGGPSSYEQYF. In nucleotides, the CDR3 is TGTGCCAGCAGTTCGGGGACTAGCGGGGGGCCGAGCTCCTACGAGCAGTACTTC.